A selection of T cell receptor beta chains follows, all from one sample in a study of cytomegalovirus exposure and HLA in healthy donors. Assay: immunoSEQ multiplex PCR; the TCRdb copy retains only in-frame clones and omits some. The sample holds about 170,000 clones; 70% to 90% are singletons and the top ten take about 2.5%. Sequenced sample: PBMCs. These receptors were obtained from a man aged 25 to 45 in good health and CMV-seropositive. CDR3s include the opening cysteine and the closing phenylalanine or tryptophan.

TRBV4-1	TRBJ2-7	CASSPRSSYEQYF
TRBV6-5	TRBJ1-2	CASRTMNQGGYTF
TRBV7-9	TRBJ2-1	CSSSLALAETYNEQFF
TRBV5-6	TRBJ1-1	CASSAYRGSWNTEAFF
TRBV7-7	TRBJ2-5	CASSWSRDSQETQYF
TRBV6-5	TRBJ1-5	CASSYSWTGDQPQHF
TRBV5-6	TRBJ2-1	CASSRLAGESYNEQFF
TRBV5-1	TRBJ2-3	CASSPGDRGSADTQYF
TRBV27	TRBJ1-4	CASSSGRGLFF
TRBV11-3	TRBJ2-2	CASSPPGGRTAGELFF
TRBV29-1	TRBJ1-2	CSVLWGGGGYTF
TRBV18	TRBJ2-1	CASSPPGLAVYNEQFF
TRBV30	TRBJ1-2	CAWSVGAHGANYGYTF
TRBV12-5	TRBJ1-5	CASGLWGDQPQHF
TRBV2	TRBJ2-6	CASMLRSSGANVLTF
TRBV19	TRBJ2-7	CASSLGTGWRYEQYF
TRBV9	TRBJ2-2	CASSPAPGGGNTGELFF
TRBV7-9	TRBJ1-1	CSSRNGGPEAFF
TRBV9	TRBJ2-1	CASSVGGSGDEQFF
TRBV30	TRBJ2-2	CAWSGQGIGELFF
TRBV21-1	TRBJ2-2	CASSKKGDIPNTGELFF
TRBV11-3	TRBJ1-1	CASSLGGDRGRNTEAFF
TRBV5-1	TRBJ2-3	CASSLLAGEGDTQYF
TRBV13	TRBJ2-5	CASSLVGTDQETQYF
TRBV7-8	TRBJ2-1	CASTRDRGYNEQFF
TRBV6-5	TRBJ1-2	CASSYSGTGGYTF
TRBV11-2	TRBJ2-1	CASSLGEGRPYNEQFF
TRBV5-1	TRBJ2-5	CASSSAVGGGETQYF
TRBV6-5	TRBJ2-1	CASSPGTSGVYEQFF